A single sample gave rise to the 25 T cell receptor beta chains below, sequenced in a study of cytotoxic CD8 clonotypes in ibrutinib-treated CLL. Here immunoSEQ multiplex PCR was the method, and the copy in TCRdb shows in-frame clones only, minus some. The sample shows some 350,000 clones, 67% of them seen only once. Sequencing used PBMCs, obtained after 36 months of ibrutinib treatment. The receptors come from a human donor with chronic lymphocytic leukemia.

A few counts support this clone. The V call is TRBV28, the J call TRBJ1-2; 7 nucleotides agree with TRBD1. Germline CDR1 MDHEN, CDR2 SYDVKM. The CDR3 is 14 residues long. V shed 6 bases, J shed 5 bases, and the junction held 9 bases outside the gene matches. CDR3: CASRIGDRRYGYTF. Written as DNA, the CDR3 is TGTGCCAGCAGGATCGGGGACAGACGATATGGCTACACCTTC.

This chain joins TRBV4-1 and TRBJ1-6; TRBD1 might be the D (5 bases). Germline V gene lookup returns CDR1 MGHRA and CDR2 YSYEKL. The CDR3 covers 18 residues. The ends were cut back, 0 bases at V and 3 bases at J, with 15 bases in the middle. The CDR3 nucleotides are TGCGCCAGCAGCCAAGATATAAAAGACAGTGTCTATAATTCACCCCTCCACTTT. Amino acids: CASSQDIKDSVYNSPLHF.

Concerning this clone itself: Within the sample, other DNA sequences also encode this same CDR3. This rearrangement joins TRBV18 to TRBJ2-7, with no clear D. V shed 2 bases and J shed 2 bases, with 4 bases lying between them. This CDR3 is 12 amino acids long. In germline, CDR1 is KGHSH, CDR2 LQKENI. Here the CDR3 reads CASSPDPYEQYF. CDR3 sequence (DNA): TGTGCCAGCTCACCAGATCCCTACGAGCAGTACTTC.

Only a few counts were recorded for this clone. Other DNA sequences in this specimen translate into the identical CDR3. The rearrangement joins TRBV5-1 to TRBJ2-3, with TRBD1 identical over 8 bases. Germline assignment: CDR1 SGHRS and CDR2 YFSETQ. There are 14 residues in the CDR3. Trimming took 4 bases from V and 5 from J; bases not matched to a gene: 6. For the CDR3, the DNA is TGCGCCAGCAGCCCTGGACAGGGCGGAGATACGCAGTATTTT. Amino acid sequence: CASSPGQGGDTQYF.

This clone was observed once. The chain links TRBV13 to TRBJ2-7, with 7 bases matching TRBD1. The length of the CDR3 is 16 residues. J was trimmed by 4 bases and V by 4 bases; bases with no gene match: 13. Germline CDR1 reads PRHDT; CDR2 reads FYEKMQ (reference sequence). CDR3 sequence: CASSSRSGQIVYEQYF. The CDR3 DNA is TGTGCCAGCAGCTCAAGATCGGGACAGATAGTATACGAGCAGTACTTC. The complete variable domain, with remaining parts taken from reference TRBV13 and TRBJ2-7, reads AAGVIQSPRHLIKEKRETATLKCYPIPRHDTVYWYQQGPGQDPQFLISFYEKMQSDKGSIPDRFSAQQFSDYHSELNMSSLELGDSALYFCASSSRSGQIVYEQYFGPGTRLTVT.

The V gene is TRBV6-5, the J gene TRBJ1-5; TRBD1 is a possible D gene (6 bases). Germline V lookup: CDR1 MNHEY, CDR2 SVGAGI. This CDR3 contains 15 residues. The V end was cut by 6 bases, the J end by 3 bases, with 15 bases between. The CDR3 is CASRTIQGSNQPQHF. CDR3 nucleotide sequence: TGTGCCAGCAGGACTATACAGGGTTCCAATCAGCCCCAGCATTTT.

The table lists this clone with a few counts. The chain employs TRBV9 and TRBJ2-3; TRBD2 is a possible D gene (5 bases). V was cut by 3 bases and J by 1 base, with 12 bases left in between. Per germline, CDR1 SGDLS and CDR2 YYNGEE. The CDR3 has 15 residues. CDR3: CASSELPGGTDTQYF. Written as DNA, the CDR3 is TGTGCCAGCAGCGAGCTTCCCGGGGGCACAGATACGCAGTATTTT.

CDR3 in amino acids: CASSWPTSGRDGELFF. The CDR3 coding sequence is TGCGCCAGCAGCTGGCCGACTAGCGGGAGGGACGGGGAGCTGTTTTTT. This chain joins TRBV5-1 and TRBJ2-2, with 14 positions matching TRBD2. Losses at the gene ends were 3 bases for V and 7 bases for J; bases not matched to a gene: 5. Germline loops: CDR1 SGHRS, CDR2 YFSETQ. This CDR3 has 16 amino acids.

This sequence joins TRBV10-1 and TRBJ1-1; D might be TRBD1 (6 bases). Trimming removed 0 bases from V and 4 bases from J, with 24 bases in between. The CDR3 runs to 19 residues. Looked up from germline, CDR1 is WNHNN and CDR2 is SYGVQD (reference sequence). This CDR3 reads CASSESAPGLFRGGTEAFF. CDR3 coding DNA: TGCGCCAGCAGTGAGTCAGCCCCAGGTCTTTTTAGGGGGGGCACTGAAGCTTTCTTT.

Only a few counts were recorded for this clone. The chain employs TRBV2 and TRBJ1-2, with 7 bases aligning to TRBD1. V shed 8 bases, J shed 6 bases, and the junction held 9 bases outside the gene matches. Per germline, CDR1 SNHLY and CDR2 FYNNEI. The CDR3 is 13 amino acids. The CDR3: CASGLDREDGYTF. DNA for the CDR3: TGTGCCAGCGGGTTAGACAGGGAAGATGGCTACACCTTC.

V gene TRBV19 combines with J gene TRBJ1-5; 9 bases map to TRBD1. The CDR3 is 19 residues long. Germline V CDR1 and CDR2: LNHDA, SQIVND (reference sequence). V trimming: 6 bases; J trimming: 1 base; junction bases outside the gene matches: 16. CDR3 sequence (DNA): TGTGCCAGTAGCTTTACCTCTTACAGGGGGCATTCGAGCAATCAGCCCCAGCATTTT. This encodes CASSFTSYRGHSSNQPQHF.

This clone occurred once. This chain uses TRBV6-5 with TRBJ1-2; possible D gene TRBD1, 5 bases. The germline gives CDR1 MNHEY, CDR2 SVGAGI. V lost 2 bases and J 6 bases, leaving 13 bases between the germline ends. CDR3 length: 14 amino acids. DNA for the CDR3: TGTGCCAGCAGTTACGTAAGGGGTTCTCATGGCTACACCTTC. This codes for CASSYVRGSHGYTF.

This clone has only one observation. The rearrangement uses TRBV10-3 and TRBJ1-4; maybe TRBD1 (6 bases). Looked up from germline, CDR1 is ENHRY and CDR2 is SYGVKD. CDR3 length equals 14 residues. Trimming removed 0 bases at V and 8 bases at J, with 10 bases between. This CDR3 is CAISESSQGEKLFF. Written as DNA, the CDR3 is TGTGCCATCAGTGAGTCGTCCCAGGGGGAAAAACTGTTTTTT.

This rearrangement joins TRBV27 to TRBJ2-7; D is perhaps TRBD2 (6 bases). V was cut by 6 bases and J by 2 bases, with 11 bases left in between. The CDR3 contains 13 residues. From germline, CDR1 is MNHEY and CDR2 SMNVEV (reference sequence). The CDR3 nucleotides read TGTGCCAGCAGATCCCGGGAGACCTACGAGCAGTACTTC. It translates to CASRSRETYEQYF.

CDR3: CASTPGPTGSRANVLTF. As DNA, the CDR3 is TGCGCCAGCACCCCCGGTCCAACAGGTTCTCGGGCCAACGTCCTGACTTTC. The chain employs TRBV5-1 and TRBJ2-6; a weak D match, TRBD1 (5 bases). Germline-derived CDR1 and CDR2 are SGHRS and YFSETQ. CDR3 size: 17 residues. Trimming removed 6 bases from V and 5 bases from J, with 21 bases in between.

This clone was found a few times. The V call is TRBV7-2, the J call TRBJ1-2, with 7 positions matching TRBD1. Germline V gives CDR1 SGHTA, CDR2 FQGNSA. The trim removed 5 bases at V and 4 bases at J, leaving 10 bases unmatched. The CDR3 is made up of 15 amino acids. The CDR3 reads CASSPKTGNLYGYTF. Written as DNA, the CDR3 is TGTGCCAGCAGCCCGAAGACAGGGAATCTCTATGGCTACACCTTC.

In nucleotides, the CDR3 is TGTGCCAGCTCACCGGGACAGGGAGTCTACGAGCAGTACTTC. Residues: CASSPGQGVYEQYF. The rearrangement joins TRBV18 to TRBJ2-7; 9 bases map to TRBD1. The germline CDR1 and CDR2 sequences are KGHSH and LQKENI. The V gene end was trimmed by 3 bases and the J gene end by 3 bases; junction bases not matched to a gene: 3. The CDR3 is 14 residues long. The full variable domain, with the rest looked up from reference TRBV18 and TRBJ2-7, is NAGVMQNPRHLVRRRGQEARLRCSPMKGHSHVYWYRQLPEEGLKFMVYLQKENIIDESGMPKERFSAEFPKEGPSILRIQQVVRGDSAAYFCASSPGQGVYEQYFGPGTRLTVT.

J is TRBJ2-3 and V is TRBV18; D is unclear. The V and J ends lost 4 bases and 2 bases respectively, with 13 bases between them. Germline CDR1 KGHSH, CDR2 LQKENI. The CDR3 is 15 amino acids. The CDR3 is CASSRTRVTTDTQYF. The CDR3, as DNA: TGTGCCAGCTCACGGACCCGCGTCACCACAGATACGCAGTATTTT.

The V gene is TRBV15, the J gene TRBJ1-1, with D uncertain. V was shortened by 1 base and J by 3 bases, with 9 bases between the two germline ends. The CDR3 has 14 residues. CDR1 and CDR2 (germline): LNHNV, YYDKDF (reference sequence). In DNA form, the CDR3 reads TGTGCCACCAGCAGAGTGGGAGGTCACACTGAAGCTTTCTTT. Protein product: CATSRVGGHTEAFF.

As regards this clone: Germline is not matched at one junction end, which may reflect a read error. The V and J genes are TRBV5-1 and TRBJ2-5; perhaps TRBD2 as D (6 bases). The CDR3 runs to 15 residues. The germline V gene encodes CDR1 SGHRS and CDR2 YFSETQ. CDR3 region: CASSSRGSIQEAQYF. The CDR3 DNA reads TGCGCCAGCAGCTCCCGGGGGTCTATTCAAGAGGCCCAGTACTTC.

V is TRBV7-8 and J is TRBJ2-7; 9 bases are shared with TRBD1. Germline V lookup: CDR1 SGHVS, CDR2 FQNEAQ. The CDR3 is 16 amino acids. V gave up 5 bases and J gave up 4 bases; unmatched junction bases: 12. CDR3: CASSTPRDRGGYEQYF. The DNA of the CDR3 is TGTGCCAGCAGCACCCCTCGAGACAGGGGGGGTTACGAGCAGTACTTC.

This clone was observed a handful of times. This chain joins TRBV9 and TRBJ2-2; D ambiguous. This CDR3 has 15 amino acids. Trimming stripped 0 bases from V and 4 bases from J, with 10 bases between. Germline CDR1 SGDLS, CDR2 YYNGEE. Here the CDR3 DNA reads TGTGCCAGCAGCGTAGCTGACGCGGCCACCGGGGAGCTGTTTTTT. Its translation: CASSVADAATGELFF. The full variable domain, in which reference TRBV9 and TRBJ2-2 provide the parts outside the CDR3, is DSGVTQTPKHLITATGQRVTLRCSPRSGDLSVYWYQQSLDQGLQFLIQYYNGEERAKGNILERFSAQQFPDLHSELNLSSLELGDSALYFCASSVADAATGELFFGEGSRLTVL.

The chain couples TRBV5-1 to TRBJ1-1, with D possibly TRBD1 on 6 matching bases. The ends were cut back, 4 bases at V and 1 base at J, with 11 bases in the middle. CDR3 length: 14 residues. Germline V gene data show CDR1 as SGHRS and CDR2 as YFSETQ. CDR3 DNA sequence: TGCGCCAGCAGCCCGGGGGGCGGGAACACTGAAGCTTTCTTT. Amino acids: CASSPGGGNTEAFF.

The rearrangement links TRBV14 to TRBJ2-7; D possibly corresponds to TRBD2 (6 bases). The CDR3 runs to 16 residues. V was shortened by 2 bases and J by 1 base, with 15 bases between the two germline ends. Germline values: CDR1 SGHDN, CDR2 FVKESK. CDR3 sequence (DNA): TGTGCCAGCAGCCAATATCGGGTGGGGGGATCCTACGAGCAGTACTTC. It encodes CASSQYRVGGSYEQYF.

This clone has only one observation. This chain uses TRBV5-1 with TRBJ1-2, with unresolved D. Germline lookup yields CDR1 SGHRS and CDR2 YFSETQ. Trimming took off 1 base at V and 4 bases at J, with 11 bases between the two ends. The CDR3 covers 14 residues. The CDR3 here is CASSLPDIGYGYTF. The CDR3 DNA is TGCGCCAGCAGCTTGCCCGATATCGGCTATGGCTACACCTTC.